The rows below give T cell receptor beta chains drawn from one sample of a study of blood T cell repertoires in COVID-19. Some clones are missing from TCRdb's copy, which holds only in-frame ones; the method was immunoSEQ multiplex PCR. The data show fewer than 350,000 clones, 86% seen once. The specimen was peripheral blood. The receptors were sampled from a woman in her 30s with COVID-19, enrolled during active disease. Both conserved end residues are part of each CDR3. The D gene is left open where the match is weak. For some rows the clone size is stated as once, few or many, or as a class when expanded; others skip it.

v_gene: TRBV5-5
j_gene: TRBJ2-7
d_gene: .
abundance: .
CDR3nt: TGTGCCAGCAGCTCCACTTTTTACGAGCAGTACTTC
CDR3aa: CASSSTFYEQYF

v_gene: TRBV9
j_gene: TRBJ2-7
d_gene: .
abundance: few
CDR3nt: TGTGCCAGCAGCGTAGCCTTCGGGGGCTCCTACGAGCAGTACTTC
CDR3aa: CASSVAFGGSYEQYF

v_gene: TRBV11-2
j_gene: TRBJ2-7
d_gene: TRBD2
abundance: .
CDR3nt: TGTGCCAGCAGCTTTAGCGGGGGGGTTTACGAGCAGTACTTC
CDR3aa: CASSFSGGVYEQYF

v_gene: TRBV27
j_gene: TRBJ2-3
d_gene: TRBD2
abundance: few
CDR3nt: TGTGCCAGCAGTTTCCCCCCAGGACTAGCGGGGAGGGTGGGTACGCAGTATTTT
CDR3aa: CASSFPPGLAGRVGTQYF

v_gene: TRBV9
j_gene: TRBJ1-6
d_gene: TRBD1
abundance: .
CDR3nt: TGTGCCAGCAGCGGGTATGGGACAGGAGGAGCTTCACCCCTCCACTTT
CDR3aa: CASSGYGTGGASPLHF

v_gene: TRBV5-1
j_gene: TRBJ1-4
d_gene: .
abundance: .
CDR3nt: TGCGCCAGCAGGCCTACCCAGGGTCCAACTAATGAAAAACTGTTTTTT
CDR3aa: CASRPTQGPTNEKLFF

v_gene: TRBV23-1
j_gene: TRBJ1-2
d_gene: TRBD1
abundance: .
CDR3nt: TGCGCCAGCAACCCGGGACAGGGGAGGGGCTACACCTTC
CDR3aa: CASNPGQGRGYTF

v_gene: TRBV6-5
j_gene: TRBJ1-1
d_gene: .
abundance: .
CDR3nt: TGTGCCAGCAGAGTTATTCGGGAGAACACTGAAGCTTTCTTT
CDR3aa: CASRVIRENTEAFF

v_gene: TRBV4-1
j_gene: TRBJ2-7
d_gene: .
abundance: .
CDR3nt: TGCGCCAGCAGCCACGGGGGCGAGCAGTACTTC
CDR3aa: CASSHGGEQYF

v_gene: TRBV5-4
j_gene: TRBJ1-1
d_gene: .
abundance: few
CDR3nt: TGTGCCAGCAGCTTCATGGGGAGGGAATCTGAAGCTTTCTTT
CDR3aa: CASSFMGRESEAFF

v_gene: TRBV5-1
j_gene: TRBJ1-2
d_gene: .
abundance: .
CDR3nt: TGCGCCAGCAGCTTGGAGGGCAGGGGTGGCTACACCTTC
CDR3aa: CASSLEGRGGYTF

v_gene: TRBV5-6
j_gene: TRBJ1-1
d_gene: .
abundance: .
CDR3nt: TGTGCCAGCAGTTTCGGGAGAAGCACTGAAGCTTTCTTT
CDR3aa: CASSFGRSTEAFF

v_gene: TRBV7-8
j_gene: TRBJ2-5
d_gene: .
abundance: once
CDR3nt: TGTGCCAGCAGCTTAGTCACAAGAGAGACCCAGTACTTC
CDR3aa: CASSLVTRETQYF

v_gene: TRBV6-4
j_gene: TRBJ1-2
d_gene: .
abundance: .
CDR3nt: TGTGCCAGCAGTGACGTGGTTGGAATTGGCGGTGGCTACACCTTC
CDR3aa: CASSDVVGIGGGYTF

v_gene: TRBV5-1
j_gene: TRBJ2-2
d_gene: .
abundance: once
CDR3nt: TGCGCCAGCAGCTTGGGGACAGCCCTTCCCACCGGGGAGCTGTTTTTT
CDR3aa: CASSLGTALPTGELFF

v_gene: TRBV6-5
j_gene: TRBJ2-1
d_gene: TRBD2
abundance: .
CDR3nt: TGTGCCAGCAGTTACAGGAGCGGGGGGGTCCCAATAGAGCAGTTCTTC
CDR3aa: CASSYRSGGVPIEQFF

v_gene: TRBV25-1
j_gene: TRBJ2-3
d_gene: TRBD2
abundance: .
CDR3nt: TGTGCCAGCAGTGAACTGACTAGCGGGGAAACAGATACGCAGTATTTT
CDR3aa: CASSELTSGETDTQYF

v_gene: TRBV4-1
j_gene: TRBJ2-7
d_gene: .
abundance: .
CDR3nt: TGCGCCAGCAGCCAAGGGACAGACTACGAGCAGTACTTC
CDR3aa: CASSQGTDYEQYF

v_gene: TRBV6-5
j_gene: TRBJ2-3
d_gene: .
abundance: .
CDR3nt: TGTGCCAGCAGCTCCGGTGGGCAGATAACAGATACGCAGTATTTT
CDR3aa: CASSSGGQITDTQYF

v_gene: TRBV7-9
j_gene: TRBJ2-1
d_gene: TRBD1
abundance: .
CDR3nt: TGTGCCAGCAGCAACCTGGGACAGCCCTACAATGAGCAGTTCTTC
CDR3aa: CASSNLGQPYNEQFF

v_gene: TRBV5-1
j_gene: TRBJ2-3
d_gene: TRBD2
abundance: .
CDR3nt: TGCGCCAGCAGCTCCCGACTAGCGGGGGGGCAAAATACGCAGTATTTT
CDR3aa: CASSSRLAGGQNTQYF

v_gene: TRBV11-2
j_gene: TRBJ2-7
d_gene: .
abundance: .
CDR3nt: TGTGCCAGCAGCTACCACGGGGTAGGGTCCTACGAGCAGTACTTC
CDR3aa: CASSYHGVGSYEQYF

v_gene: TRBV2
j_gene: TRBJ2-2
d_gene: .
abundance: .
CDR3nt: TGTGCCAGCAGTGAACCCGGGTCGAACACCGGGGAGCTGTTTTTT
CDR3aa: CASSEPGSNTGELFF

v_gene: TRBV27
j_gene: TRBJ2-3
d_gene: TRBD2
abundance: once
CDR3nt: TGTGCCAGCAGTTTTTCTGCGGGGGAGATCACAGATACGCAGTATTTT
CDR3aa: CASSFSAGEITDTQYF

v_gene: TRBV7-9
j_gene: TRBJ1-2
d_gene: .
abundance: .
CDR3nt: TGTGCCAGCAGCTTAATCAGGAATGGCTACACCTTC
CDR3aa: CASSLIRNGYTF

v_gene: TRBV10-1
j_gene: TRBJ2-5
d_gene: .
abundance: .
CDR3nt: TGCGCCAGCAAGACAGAGGTTAAAGAGACCCAGTACTTC
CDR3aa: CASKTEVKETQYF

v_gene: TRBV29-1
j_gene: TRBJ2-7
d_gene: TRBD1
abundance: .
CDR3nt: TGCAGCGTTGGGGACAGCTCCTACGAGCAGTACTTC
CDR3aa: CSVGDSSYEQYF

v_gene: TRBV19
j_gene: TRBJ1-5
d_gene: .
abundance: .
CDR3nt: TGTGCCAGTAGTAGTTTGAGTTTCAGCAATCAGCCCCAGCATTTT
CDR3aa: CASSSLSFSNQPQHF

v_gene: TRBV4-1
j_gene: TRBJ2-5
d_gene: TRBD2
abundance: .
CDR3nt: TGCGCCAGCAGCCCTAGCGGGGGGTTAGGAGAGACCCAGTACTTC
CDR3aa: CASSPSGGLGETQYF

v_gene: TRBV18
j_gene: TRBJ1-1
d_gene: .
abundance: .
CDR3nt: TGTGCCAGCTCATACCTACAGTCCCTTGAGACTGAAGCTTTCTTT
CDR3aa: CASSYLQSLETEAFF

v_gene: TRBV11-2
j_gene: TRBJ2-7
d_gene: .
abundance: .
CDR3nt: TGTGCCAGCACCCCCTTAGGGGGGGGTGGCTCCTACGAGCAGTACTTC
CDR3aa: CASTPLGGGGSYEQYF

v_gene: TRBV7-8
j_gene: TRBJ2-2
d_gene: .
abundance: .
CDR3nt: TGTGCCAGCAGCTTGTTAGAGCTTTGGACCGGGGAGCTGTTTTTT
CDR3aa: CASSLLELWTGELFF

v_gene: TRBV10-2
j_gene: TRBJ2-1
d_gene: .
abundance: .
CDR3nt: TGCGCCAGCAGCGTCGAGGGGGGGCCCCTCAATGAGCAGTTCTTC
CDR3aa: CASSVEGGPLNEQFF

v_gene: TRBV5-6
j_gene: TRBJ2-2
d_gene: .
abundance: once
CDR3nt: TGTGCCAGCAGCTTGGGCAGGGGGGACGGGGAGCTGTTTTTT
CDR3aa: CASSLGRGDGELFF

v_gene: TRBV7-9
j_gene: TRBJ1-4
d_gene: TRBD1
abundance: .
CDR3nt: TGTGCCAGCGGACAGGATCCAGCGTTTCAACTGTTTTTT
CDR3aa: CASGQDPAFQLFF

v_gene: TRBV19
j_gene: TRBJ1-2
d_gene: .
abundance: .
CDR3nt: TGTGCCAGTAGTCGCGGGACTTTTGGCTACACCTTC
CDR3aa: CASSRGTFGYTF

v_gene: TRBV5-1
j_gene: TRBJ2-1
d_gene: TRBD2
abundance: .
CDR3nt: TGCGCCAGCAGCTTTCGGGGGGACTACAATGAGCAGTTCTTC
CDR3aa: CASSFRGDYNEQFF

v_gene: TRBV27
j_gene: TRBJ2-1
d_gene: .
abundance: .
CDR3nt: TGTGCCAGCAGTCCATCACAGGGTAATGTAGTGAATGAGCAGTTCTTC
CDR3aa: CASSPSQGNVVNEQFF

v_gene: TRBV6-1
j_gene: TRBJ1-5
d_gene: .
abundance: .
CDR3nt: TGTGCCAGCAGTGAAGAAGCAGGGGCGCCTCAGCCCCAGCATTTT
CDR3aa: CASSEEAGAPQPQHF

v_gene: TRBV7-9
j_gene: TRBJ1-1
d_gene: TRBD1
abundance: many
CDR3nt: TGTGCCAGCAGCAATGCAGGGGGCACTGAAGCTTTCTTT
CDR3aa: CASSNAGGTEAFF

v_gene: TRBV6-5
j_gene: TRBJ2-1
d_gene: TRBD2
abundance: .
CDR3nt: TGTGCCAGCAGTTTCCTAGCGGGGTACAATGAGCAGTTCTTC
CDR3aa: CASSFLAGYNEQFF

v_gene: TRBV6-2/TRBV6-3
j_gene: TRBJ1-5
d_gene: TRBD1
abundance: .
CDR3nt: TGTGCCAGCAGCCGAGGGACAGTCGGTAGCAATCAGCCCCAGCATTTT
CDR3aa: CASSRGTVGSNQPQHF

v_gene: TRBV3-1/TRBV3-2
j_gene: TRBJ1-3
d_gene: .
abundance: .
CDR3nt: TGTGCCAGCAGCCAAGGGGCAGGGGCTGGAAACACCATATATTTT
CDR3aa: CASSQGAGAGNTIYF

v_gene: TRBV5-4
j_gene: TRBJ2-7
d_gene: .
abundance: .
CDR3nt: TGTGCCAGCAGCCATACTCCGGAGAGCTCCTACGAGCAGTACTTC
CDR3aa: CASSHTPESSYEQYF

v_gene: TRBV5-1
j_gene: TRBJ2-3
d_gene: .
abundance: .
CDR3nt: TGCGCCAGCAGCCCCCGGGAAGCTAGCACAGATACGCAGTATTTT
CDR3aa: CASSPREASTDTQYF

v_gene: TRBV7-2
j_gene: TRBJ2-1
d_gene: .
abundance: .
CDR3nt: TGTGCCAGTGGACTGTACAATGAGCAGTTCTTC
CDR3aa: CASGLYNEQFF

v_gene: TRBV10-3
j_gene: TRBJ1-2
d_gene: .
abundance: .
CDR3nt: TGTGCCATCAGTGCAATCGGGAATAACTATGGCTACACCTTC
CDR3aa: CAISAIGNNYGYTF

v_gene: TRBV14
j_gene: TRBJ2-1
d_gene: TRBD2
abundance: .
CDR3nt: TGTGCCAGCAGCCCTTCCGGGGGGGCAGGTCATGAGCAGTTCTTC
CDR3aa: CASSPSGGAGHEQFF

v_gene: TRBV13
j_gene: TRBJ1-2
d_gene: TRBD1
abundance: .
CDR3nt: TGTGCCAGCAGCCTCGACAGGGGGCGGAATGGCTACACCTTC
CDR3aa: CASSLDRGRNGYTF

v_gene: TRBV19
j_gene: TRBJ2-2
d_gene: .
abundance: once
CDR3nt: TGTGCCAGTAAAACTAATGGGCGGGACACCGGGGAGCTGTTTTTT
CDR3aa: CASKTNGRDTGELFF

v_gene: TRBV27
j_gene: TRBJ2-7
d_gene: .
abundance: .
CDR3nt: TGTGCCAGCAGTTACGGGACAACCTACGAGCAGTACTTC
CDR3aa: CASSYGTTYEQYF

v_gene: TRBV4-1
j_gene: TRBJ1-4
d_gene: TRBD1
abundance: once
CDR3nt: TGCGCCAGCAGCCACATTAAACGGGACAGGGATGAAAAACTGTTTTTT
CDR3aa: CASSHIKRDRDEKLFF

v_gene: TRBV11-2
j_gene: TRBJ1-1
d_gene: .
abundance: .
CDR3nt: TGTGCCAGCAGCTCTTTGGGGAGTGACGAAGCTTTCTTT
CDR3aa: CASSSLGSDEAFF

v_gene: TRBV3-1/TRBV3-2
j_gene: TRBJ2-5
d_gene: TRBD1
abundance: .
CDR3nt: TGTGCCAGCAGCACCCGGGACAGGGGAGGTGAGACCCAGTACTTC
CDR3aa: CASSTRDRGGETQYF